This is a list of T cell receptor beta chains from one sample in a study of radiotherapy plus CTLA-4 blockade in lung cancer. TCRdb keeps only in-frame clones here, not all; method: immunoSEQ multiplex PCR. The sample holds approximately 89,000 clones; 78% are singletons and the top ten take under 4.5%. The starting material was peripheral blood, obtained from a patient treated with radiotherapy plus ipilimumab. The receptors derive from a human donor with non-small cell lung cancer who had a partial response to radiotherapy plus ipilimumab. Some clones in this sample may be carry-over from other donors' samples. Both conserved end residues are part of each CDR3. The D gene is left open where the match is weak. Size is stated for part of the rows, as once, few or many counts, or as a class when the clone is expanded.

CDR3 length	V gene	D gene	clone size	J gene	CDR3 protein	CDR3 DNA
14	TRBV27	TRBD1	-	TRBJ1-2	CASSPDRVGYGYTF	TGTGCCAGCAGCCCCGACAGGGTGGGCTATGGCTACACCTTC
13	TRBV5-1	TRBD1	few	TRBJ1-1	CASSQDRGTEAFF	TGCGCCAGCAGTCAGGACAGGGGGACTGAAGCTTTCTTT
15	TRBV5-4	TRBD1	-	TRBJ2-4	CASSFSQGDHNIQYF	TGTGCCAGCAGCTTCTCTCAGGGGGATCATAACATTCAGTACTTC
13	TRBV6-5	-	many	TRBJ2-7	CASSPGDAYEQYF	TGTGCCAGCAGTCCCGGGGATGCCTACGAGCAGTACTTC
13	TRBV15	TRBD2	-	TRBJ2-7	CATSWREGPEQYF	TGTGCCACCAGCTGGCGGGAGGGCCCCGAGCAGTACTTC
15	TRBV14	TRBD2	-	TRBJ2-1	CASSQGLAGYNEQFF	TGTGCCAGCAGCCAGGGACTAGCGGGTTACAATGAGCAGTTCTTC
13	TRBV7-9	-	once	TRBJ1-2	CASSVEAYHGYTF	TGTGCCAGCAGCGTGGAGGCCTACCATGGCTACACCTTC
14	TRBV6-5	TRBD1	-	TRBJ2-5	CASSKRTGQETQYF	TGTGCCAGCAGCAAGCGGACAGGGCAAGAGACCCAGTACTTC
16	TRBV2	TRBD2	-	TRBJ2-3	CASSGRSGRTTDTQYF	TGTGCCAGCAGTGGCCGTAGCGGGAGGACCACAGATACGCAGTATTTT
14	TRBV7-2	-	-	TRBJ2-3	CASSLESGGRTQYF	TGTGCCAGCAGCTTAGAATCAGGGGGGCGGACGCAGTATTTT
15	TRBV28	TRBD1	-	TRBJ1-4	CASTRSGQGNEKLFF	TGTGCCAGCACCCGATCGGGACAGGGAAATGAAAAACTGTTTTTT
13	TRBV5-6	TRBD1	-	TRBJ1-2	CASSSQGARGYTF	TGTGCCAGCAGCTCCCAGGGGGCTCGCGGCTACACCTTC
16	TRBV6-5	-	-	TRBJ2-2	CASSYVGRGKTGELFF	TGTGCCAGCAGTTACGTGGGGAGGGGGAAAACCGGGGAGCTGTTTTTT
14	TRBV6-5	-	-	TRBJ2-1	CASSLQGNYNEQFF	TGTGCCAGCAGCCTACAGGGTAACTACAATGAGCAGTTCTTC
18	TRBV4-3	TRBD1	-	TRBJ1-2	CASSQDGGRGRISGGYTF	TGCGCCAGCAGCCAAGATGGAGGCAGGGGGCGGATTTCGGGCGGCTACACCTTC
11	TRBV29-1	-	-	TRBJ1-4	CSVGTAEKLFF	TGCAGCGTTGGGACTGCTGAAAAACTGTTTTTT
14	TRBV7-2	-	few	TRBJ1-4	CASSRTALNEKLFF	TGTGCCAGCAGCCGGACAGCTCTTAATGAAAAACTGTTTTTT
14	TRBV4-1	-	-	TRBJ2-7	CASSQGDSGYEQYF	TGTGCCAGCAGCCAAGGAGACAGTGGCTACGAGCAGTACTTC
15	TRBV5-1	TRBD1	-	TRBJ1-2	CASSSSTGTHYGYTF	TGCGCCAGCAGCTCGTCGACAGGGACGCACTATGGCTACACCTTC
14	TRBV7-2	-	few	TRBJ1-6	CASSLVAGKSPLHF	TGTGCCAGCAGCTTAGTCGCAGGGAAGTCACCCCTCCACTTT
15	TRBV7-6	TRBD1	-	TRBJ2-4	CASSLADRGSGIQYF	TGTGCCAGCAGCTTAGCTGACAGGGGTAGTGGCATTCAGTACTTC
15	TRBV6-1	TRBD2	-	TRBJ2-7	CASSPTSGSPPKQYF	TGTGCCAGCAGTCCTACTAGCGGGAGCCCCCCCAAGCAGTACTTC
15	TRBV19	-	-	TRBJ1-2	CASGQRTTGKAGYTF	TGTGCCAGTGGGCAAAGGACAACAGGTAAAGCTGGCTACACCTTC
15	TRBV7-9	TRBD1	-	TRBJ2-3	CASSHPGQPTDTQYF	TGTGCCAGCAGCCACCCGGGACAGCCCACAGATACGCAGTATTTT
15	TRBV2	TRBD1	-	TRBJ2-5	CASGVNWTGGGTQYF	TGTGCCAGCGGGGTGAATTGGACAGGGGGCGGGACCCAGTACTTC
14	TRBV7-7	-	-	TRBJ2-1	CASSLAGGHNEQFF	TGTGCCAGCAGCTTAGCCGGGGGGCACAATGAGCAGTTCTTC
12	TRBV19	-	-	TRBJ1-2	CASSIQVGGYTF	TGTGCCAGTAGTATTCAGGTCGGCGGCTACACCTTC
14	TRBV6-1	-	-	TRBJ1-6	CASSRQGLNSPLHF	TGTGCCAGCAGTCGGCAGGGACTTAATTCACCCCTCCACTTT
13	TRBV5-4	TRBD2	-	TRBJ2-1	CASSLRLAGEQFF	TGTGCCAGCAGCTTACGACTAGCGGGTGAGCAGTTCTTC
16	TRBV7-3	-	-	TRBJ2-2	CASSLRDNPNTGELFF	TGTGCCAGCAGCCTTAGGGACAATCCGAACACCGGGGAGCTGTTTTTT
15	TRBV6-1	-	-	TRBJ2-7	CASEYGDTHTSGQYF	TGTGCCAGCGAATACGGGGACACCCATACTAGTGGGCAGTACTTC
13	TRBV6-6	-	-	TRBJ2-5	CASNTGVVMDQYF	TGTGCCAGCAACACGGGGGTCGTGATGGACCAGTACTTC
15	TRBV6-1	-	-	TRBJ1-2	CASSRDLAGNYGYTF	TGTGCCAGCAGCCGGGACCTCGCGGGGAACTATGGCTACACCTTC
11	TRBV2	-	-	TRBJ1-3	CASSYRNTIYF	TGTGCCAGCAGTTATCGAAACACCATATATTTT
15	TRBV9	TRBD1	-	TRBJ1-1	CASTQGAHLATEAFF	TGTGCCAGCACACAGGGGGCGCACCTGGCCACTGAAGCTTTCTTT
14	TRBV10-3	TRBD1	few	TRBJ1-2	CAISVPGGFGGYTF	TGTGCCATCAGTGTGCCAGGGGGGTTTGGTGGCTACACCTTC
14	TRBV9	TRBD2	-	TRBJ2-1	CASSVGAGVDEQFF	TGTGCCAGCAGCGTAGGTGCGGGGGTGGATGAGCAGTTCTTC
15	TRBV4-3	TRBD1	-	TRBJ1-6	CASSLRDRDNSPLHF	TGCGCCAGCAGCCTTAGGGACAGGGATAATTCACCCCTCCACTTT
12	TRBV11-2	-	-	TRBJ2-4	CASSPRGDIQYF	TGTGCCAGCAGCCCCAGGGGGGACATTCAGTACTTC
12	TRBV29-1	TRBD1	-	TRBJ2-7	CSVRRTGSEQYF	TGCAGCGTCCGAAGGACAGGGTCCGAGCAGTACTTC
16	TRBV5-4	-	-	TRBJ1-6	CASRPGTGGSNSPLHF	TGTGCCAGCAGACCCGGGACGGGGGGGAGTAATTCACCCCTCCACTTT
13	TRBV5-4	TRBD2	-	TRBJ2-7	CASGYGTTYEQYF	TGTGCCAGCGGCTATGGGACTACTTACGAGCAGTACTTC
14	TRBV6-1	-	-	TRBJ2-7	CASNRDSGPYEQYF	TGTGCCAGCAATAGGGACAGCGGGCCCTACGAGCAGTACTTC
15	TRBV7-9	-	-	TRBJ2-7	CASSPAGRGSYEQYF	TGTGCCAGCAGCCCCGCAGGGCGGGGCTCCTACGAGCAGTACTTC
18	TRBV6-1	TRBD2	-	TRBJ2-7	CASSEGASGRIKSYEQYF	TGTGCCAGCAGTGAAGGGGCTAGCGGGAGAATTAAATCCTACGAGCAGTACTTC
16	TRBV14	TRBD1	few	TRBJ1-6	CASSQVDRIDNSPLHF	TGTGCCAGCAGCCAGGTGGACAGGATCGATAATTCACCCCTCCACTTT
14	TRBV5-6	-	-	TRBJ2-7	CASSFGGRSYEQYF	TGTGCCAGCAGCTTCGGGGGGCGATCGTACGAGCAGTACTTC
14	TRBV9	-	once	TRBJ1-6	CASSVGDSGSPLHF	TGTGCCAGCAGCGTGGGGGACTCGGGATCACCCCTCCACTTT
14	TRBV19	TRBD1	few	TRBJ1-3	CASSTTGGRNTIYF	TGTGCCAGTAGTACGACAGGGGGACGAAACACCATATATTTT
17	TRBV4-1	TRBD1	-	TRBJ1-1	CASSQEIRDRVNTEAFF	TGCGCCAGCAGCCAAGAGATCCGGGACAGGGTGAACACTGAAGCTTTCTTT
15	TRBV7-9	TRBD2	few	TRBJ2-1	CASSQELAGGSEQFF	TGTGCCAGCAGCCAAGAACTAGCGGGAGGTTCTGAGCAGTTCTTC
12	TRBV7-3	TRBD2	few	TRBJ2-7	CASSDSGTSLYF	TGTGCCAGCAGCGACTCCGGGACTAGTCTGTACTTC
14	TRBV28	TRBD1	-	TRBJ2-7	CASSSGQGIYEQYF	TGTGCCAGCAGTTCCGGACAGGGTATCTACGAGCAGTACTTC
15	TRBV11-2	TRBD1	-	TRBJ1-1	CASSSGQGQNTEAFF	TGTGCCAGCAGCTCAGGACAGGGGCAAAACACTGAAGCTTTCTTT
15	TRBV11-2	-	-	TRBJ1-1	CASSFGHHGNTEAFF	TGTGCCAGCAGCTTTGGACACCATGGGAACACTGAAGCTTTCTTT